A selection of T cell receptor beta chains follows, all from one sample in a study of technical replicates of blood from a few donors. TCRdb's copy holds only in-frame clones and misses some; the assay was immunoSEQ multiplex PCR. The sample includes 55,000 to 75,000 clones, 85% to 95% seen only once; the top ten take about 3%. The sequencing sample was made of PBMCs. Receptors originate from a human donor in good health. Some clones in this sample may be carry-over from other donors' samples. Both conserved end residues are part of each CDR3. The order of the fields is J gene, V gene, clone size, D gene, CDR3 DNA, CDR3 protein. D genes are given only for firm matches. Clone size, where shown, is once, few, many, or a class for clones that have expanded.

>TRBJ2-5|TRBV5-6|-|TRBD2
TGTGCCAGCAGCTTGGAGGGAGCGGGGGGCTCACAAGAGACCCAGTACTTC
CASSLEGAGGSQETQYF
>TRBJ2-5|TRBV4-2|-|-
TGTGCCAGCAGCCAAGGGGTTCGGGGAGAGACCCAGTACTTC
CASSQGVRGETQYF
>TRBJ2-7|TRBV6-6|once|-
TGTGCCAGCCATGACGCAGGGAGGTCTTACGAGCAGTACTTC
CASHDAGRSYEQYF
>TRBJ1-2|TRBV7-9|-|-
TGTGCCAGCAGCCTCGACAGACTTATAAGCTACACCTTC
CASSLDRLISYTF
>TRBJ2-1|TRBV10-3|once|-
TGTGCCATCGGTGGCGGGCAAAGCTCCTACAATGAGCAGTTCTTC
CAIGGGQSSYNEQFF
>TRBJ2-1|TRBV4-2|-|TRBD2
TGTGCCAGCAGCCAAGATTTTGGGGGGGGCAATGAGCAGTTCTTC
CASSQDFGGGNEQFF
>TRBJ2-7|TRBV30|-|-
TGTGCCTGGAGTGTACACGGGAACGAGCAGTACTTC
CAWSVHGNEQYF
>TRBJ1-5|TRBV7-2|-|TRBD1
TGTGCCAGCAGTCCCAGGGGGGCGTGGGGGCAGCCCCAGCATTTT
CASSPRGAWGQPQHF
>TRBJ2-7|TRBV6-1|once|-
TGTGCCAGCAGACGAACGGACGAGGGCCTCTACGAGCAGTACTTC
CASRRTDEGLYEQYF
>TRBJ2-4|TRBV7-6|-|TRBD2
TGTGCCAGCAGCTTAGGACTAGCGGGGGGCCAGGACATTCAGTACTTC
CASSLGLAGGQDIQYF
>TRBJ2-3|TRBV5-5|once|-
TGTGCCAGCAGCTTGGCAGGGGTCACAGATACGCAGTATTTT
CASSLAGVTDTQYF
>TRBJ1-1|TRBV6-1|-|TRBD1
TGTGCCAGCAGTGGAGGACAGGGGTTGAACACTGAAGCTTTCTTT
CASSGGQGLNTEAFF
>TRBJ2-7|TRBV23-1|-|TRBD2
TGCGCCAGCAGTCGCCCGTTGACTAGCGGGGGGCCCGACGAGCAGTACTTC
CASSRPLTSGGPDEQYF
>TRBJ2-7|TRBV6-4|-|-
TGTGCCAGCCCCGGGAATTCCCTTTATGTAGCGGAGACCGCGGGTTGGTACTTC
CASPGNSLYVAETAGWYF
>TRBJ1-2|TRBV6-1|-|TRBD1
TGTGCCAGCCTCCCGGGACAGGGTAGCTATGGCTACACCTTC
CASLPGQGSYGYTF
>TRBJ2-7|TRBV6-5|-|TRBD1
TGTGCCAGCAGTCAGGGGGCTTACTACGAGCAGTACTTC
CASSQGAYYEQYF
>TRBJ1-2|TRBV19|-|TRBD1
TGTGCCAGTAGTATGGCGAGAAGTGACAGGGGGCGCGGCTATGGCTACACCTTC
CASSMARSDRGRGYGYTF
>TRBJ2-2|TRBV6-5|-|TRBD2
TGTGCCAGCGGGACCGGGGGGTACGGAGGGGAGCTGTTTTTT
CASGTGGYGGELFF
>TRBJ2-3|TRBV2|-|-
TGTGCCAGCACTCCGATTGACAGGTCCCTTACAGATACGCAGTATTTT
CASTPIDRSLTDTQYF
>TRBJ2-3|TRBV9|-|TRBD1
TGTGCCAGCAGCGAGCCCGGGACAGGGGTTTTCACAGATACGCAGTATTTT
CASSEPGTGVFTDTQYF
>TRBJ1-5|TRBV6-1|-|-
TGTGCCAGCAGAGTCTCGGACAGCAGCAATCAGCCCCAGCATTTT
CASRVSDSSNQPQHF
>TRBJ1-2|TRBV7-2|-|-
TGTGCCAGCAGCGCTCTCCAAGGGGGTATCGGTAACTATGGCTACACCTTC
CASSALQGGIGNYGYTF
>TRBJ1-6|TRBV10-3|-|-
TGTGCCATCAAGAGGGGGACCCCTGATTCACCCCTCCACTTT
CAIKRGTPDSPLHF
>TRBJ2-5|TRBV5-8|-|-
TGTGCCAGCAGCTTAACAGGGAAAGAGACCCAGTACTTC
CASSLTGKETQYF
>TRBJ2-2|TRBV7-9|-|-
TGTGCCAGCAGCCAGGGATCTCGCACCGGGGAGCTGTTTTTT
CASSQGSRTGELFF
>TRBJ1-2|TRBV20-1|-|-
TGCAGTGCCTTGACAGGCTATGGCTACACCTTC
CSALTGYGYTF
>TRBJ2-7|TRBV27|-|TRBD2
TGTGCCAGCAGCTCGACTAGCGGGAGATATGAGCAGTACTTC
CASSSTSGRYEQYF
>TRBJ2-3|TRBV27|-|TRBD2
TGTGCCAGCAGAGCCCTTAGACTAGCGGGGTCCACAGATACGCAGTATTTT
CASRALRLAGSTDTQYF
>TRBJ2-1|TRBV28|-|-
TGTGCCAGCAGTCTGGGGAGCAGGGGTAAATCGAATGAGCAGTTCTTC
CASSLGSRGKSNEQFF
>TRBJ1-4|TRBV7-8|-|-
TGTGCCAGCAGCCATCGCCGAGTGGGGGGGGAAAAACTGTTTTTT
CASSHRRVGGEKLFF
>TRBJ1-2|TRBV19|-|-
TGTGCCAGTAGTGACAGGCCTCGCTATGGCTACACCTTC
CASSDRPRYGYTF